These 21 T cell receptor beta chains were all obtained from the same sample, sequenced in a study of blood T cells in healthy people across ages. Then a second PCR, running roughly 7 to 11 cycles, was carried out with a sample-barcoded 5' primer and a J-beta primer mix. TCRdb recomputed calls from the 5' RACE reads with MiXCR, one row per CDR3 protein. Of more than 700,000 distinct CDR3 sequences in the sample, about 53% were seen once. Sequences were obtained from blood. The receptors shown here come from a man at least 80 years old in good health.

This clonotype has a handful of counts. The J gene is TRBJ2-3, the V gene TRBV29-1; TRBD1 might be the D (6 bases). This CDR3 comprises 11 residues. Germline CDR1 and CDR2: SQVTM and ANQGSEA. V was trimmed by 7 bases and J by 6 bases, leaving 11 bases between them. The CDR3 is CSAKQGDTQYF. In nucleotides, the CDR3 is TGCAGCGCCAAACAGGGTGATACGCAGTATTTT.

The chain couples TRBV28 to TRBJ2-1, with 7 bases identical to TRBD2. The CDR3 consists of 15 residues. Germline V gives CDR1 MDHEN, CDR2 SYDVKM. J was trimmed by 8 bases and V by 7 bases; bases with no gene match: 14. DNA of the CDR3: TGTGCCAGCACCATGGTGGGGGGAGGGCTGTATGAGCAGTTCTTC. Protein: CASTMVGGGLYEQFF.

This clonotype has ten or more counts. This sequence joins TRBV20-1 and TRBJ2-7, with 9 bases matching TRBD2. The CDR3 has 13 residues. From germline, CDR1 is DFQATT and CDR2 SNEGSKA (reference sequence). V was clipped by 3 bases and J by 6 bases; unmatched bases: 6. CDR3 sequence: CSASSGSLSEQYF. CDR3 in DNA: TGCAGTGCTAGTAGCGGGAGCCTCAGCGAGCAGTACTTC.

This clonotype occurred a few times. This chain joins TRBV5-1 and TRBJ1-1; 11 bases are a match to TRBD1. Germline V CDR1 and CDR2: SGHRS, YFSETQ. Losses at the gene ends were 4 bases for V and 1 base for J; bases not matched to a gene: 6. The CDR3 has 16 residues. In nucleotides, the CDR3 is TGCGCCAGCAGCCTACGGACAGGGGGCAAGAACACTGAAGCTTTCTTT. This encodes CASSLRTGGKNTEAFF.

The chain joins TRBV20-1 to TRBJ1-2, with 12 bases lining up with TRBD1. Germline values: CDR1 DFQATT, CDR2 SNEGSKA (reference sequence). V lost 6 bases, J lost 8 bases, and 7 bases stayed unmatched. CDR3 length equals 13 residues. The DNA of the CDR3 is TGCAGTGCCGGGGGACAGGGGGCGGACGGCTACACCTTC. Encoded protein: CSAGGQGADGYTF.

The chain combines TRBV3-1 with TRBJ2-1; 9 bases match TRBD1. J lost 6 bases, V lost 3 bases, and 3 bases had no gene match. CDR3 size: 14 residues. Germline CDR1 reads LGHDT; CDR2 reads YNNKEL (reference sequence). The CDR3: CASSHPGQGNEQFF. The CDR3 DNA sequence: TGTGCCAGCAGCCACCCGGGACAGGGCAATGAGCAGTTCTTC.

The genes are TRBV5-5 and TRBJ2-2, with 8 bases fitting TRBD1. Germline V gene data show CDR1 as SGHKS and CDR2 as YYEKEE (reference sequence). Unmatched junction bases numbered 7, after V lost 0 bases and J lost 6 bases. This CDR3 is 16 amino acids long. CDR3 coding DNA: TGTGCCAGCAGCTTGGCCGAGACAGGGGCTCCCGGGGAGCTGTTTTTT. This sequence encodes CASSLAETGAPGELFF. Full variable domain (outside the CDR3, taken from reference TRBV5-5 and TRBJ2-2): DAGVTQSPTHLIKTRGQQVTLRCSPISGHKSVSWYQQVLGQGPQFIFQYYEKEERGRGNFPDRFSARQFPNYSSELNVNALLLGDSALYLCASSLAETGAPGELFFGEGSRLTVL.

V gene TRBV7-9 combines with J gene TRBJ2-5, with D tentatively TRBD2 (6 bases). The CDR3 totals 17 residues. Germline assignment: CDR1 SEHNR and CDR2 FQNEAQ (reference sequence). The ends were cut back, 7 bases at V and 3 bases at J, with 24 bases in the middle. CDR3 sequence: CASTGPPSVGGKETQYF. CDR3 nucleotides: TGTGCCAGCACCGGACCCCCCTCTGTGGGAGGCAAAGAGACCCAGTACTTC.

This clonotype has only a few counts. This rearrangement joins TRBV5-1 to TRBJ2-1; possible D gene TRBD2, 5 bases. Deletions cut 0 bases from V and 2 bases from J, with 9 bases between. CDR3 length: 15 residues. Per the germline V gene, CDR1 is SGHRS and CDR2 is YFSETQ. CDR3 protein: CASSLAVATYNEQFF. CDR3 in DNA: TGCGCCAGCAGCTTGGCGGTAGCGACCTACAATGAGCAGTTCTTC.

The J gene is TRBJ2-3, the V gene TRBV24-1, with 8 bases lining up with TRBD1. The V gene's germline CDR1 is KGHDR and CDR2 SFDVKD. V shed 3 bases and J 14 bases; nucleotides not matched to a gene: 15. The CDR3 length is 15 residues. The DNA for the CDR3 is TGTGCCACCAGTGATCCTAGACAGGGGAGCAGATACGCGTATTTT. Amino acid sequence: CATSDPRQGSRYAYF.

The rearrangement links TRBV13 to TRBJ1-2, with D maybe TRBD1 (6 bases). CDR1 and CDR2 (germline): PRHDT, FYEKMQ (reference sequence). Between the trimmed V and J ends, which lost 5 bases and 8 bases, there was a span of 9 bases. The CDR3 has 11 residues. The CDR3 nucleotides are TGTGCCAGCAGCCGGGACATCGGCTACACCTTC. Amino acids: CASSRDIGYTF.

The chain has TRBV6-5 and TRBJ2-7; D may be TRBD2 (6 bases). V lost 2 bases and J lost 0, with 14 bases in between. The CDR3 sequence is 16 residues long. Germline lookup yields CDR1 MNHEY and CDR2 SVGAGI. The CDR3 loop is CASSYSGLPSSYEQYF. DNA of the CDR3: TGTGCCAGCAGTTACAGCGGACTACCGAGCTCCTACGAGCAGTACTTC.

A single count supports this clonotype. The gene calls are TRBV21-1 and TRBJ2-1; the table names TRBD1, a call not compared with the DNA. TRBV21-1 is shown as a pseudogene. This CDR3 spans 13 amino acids. CDR3 nucleotide sequence: TGTGCCAGCCCTCTGGACAACTACAATGAGCAGTTCTTC. It translates to CASPLDNYNEQFF.

V and J are TRBV29-1 and TRBJ1-2; unclear D gene. Per the germline V gene, CDR1 is SQVTM and CDR2 is ANQGSEA. V lost 5 bases and J lost 6, with 16 bases in between. The CDR3 contains 13 residues. In nucleotides, the CDR3 is TGCAGCGTTAACCGCAGGCTTAGGGATGGCTACACCTTC. Translation: CSVNRRLRDGYTF.

V is TRBV7-9 and J is TRBJ2-1, with 10 nucleotides matching TRBD2. This CDR3 has 16 residues. Per the germline V gene, CDR1 is SEHNR and CDR2 is FQNEAQ (reference sequence). The trim removed 4 bases at V and 8 bases at J, leaving 11 bases unmatched. CDR3 DNA: TGTGCCAGCAGCTCAAGCGCGAGCGGGAGGGCCCATGAGCAGTTCTTC. Its translation: CASSSSASGRAHEQFF.

The V call is TRBV6-1, the J call TRBJ2-2; D uncertain. The V and J ends lost 5 bases and 0 bases respectively, with 10 bases between them. The CDR3 is made up of 15 amino acids. CDR1 is MNHNS, CDR2 SASEGT, per germline. The CDR3 DNA follows: TGTGCCAGCAGTTTTGACGGAACGAACACCGGGGAGCTGTTTTTT. It specifies CASSFDGTNTGELFF.

Comment on this clonotype: Sequence at one end of the junction differs from germline and may be a read error. The chain has TRBV25-1 and TRBJ2-3; a weak D match, TRBD2 (5 bases). The CDR3 loop spans 14 amino acids. The germline V gene has CDR1 MGHDK and CDR2 SYGVNS. Here the CDR3 DNA reads TGTGCCAGCAGGGAATGGAGCGGTTCAGATACGCAGTATTTT. Translating gives CASREWSGSDTQYF.

J is TRBJ2-4 and V is TRBV15; TRBD2 is a possible D gene (5 bases). The length of the CDR3 is 17 residues. CDR1 is LNHNV and CDR2 is YYDKDF in the germline V gene (reference sequence). The V gene lost 1 base and the J gene lost 0 bases, with 13 bases spanning the gap. The CDR3 sequence is CATSRANLGVAKNIQYF. CDR3 DNA sequence: TGTGCCACCAGCAGAGCCAACCTCGGGGTAGCCAAAAACATTCAGTACTTC.

Ten or more counts support this clonotype. The gene calls are TRBV20-1 and TRBJ1-2, with TRBD1 identical over 8 bases. Germline V CDR1 and CDR2: DFQATT, SNEGSKA (reference sequence). The junction had 2 bases not matched to a gene; V was cut back by 6 bases and J by 2 bases. There are 12 residues in the CDR3. The CDR3 is CSAGDRNYGYTF. The CDR3 DNA reads as TGCAGTGCCGGGGACAGGAACTATGGCTACACCTTC.

The chain carries TRBV24-1 and TRBJ2-4; the D gene is possibly TRBD2 (6 bases). V was cut by 2 bases and J by 13 bases, with 20 bases left in between. Germline-derived CDR1 and CDR2 are KGHDR and SFDVKD. The CDR3 runs 15 residues. The CDR3 coding sequence is TGTGCCACCAGTGATTCTGTCTCGGGAGTCTGGGAGCAGTACTTC. This gives the protein CATSDSVSGVWEQYF.

The gene calls are TRBV6-2 or TRBV6-3 and TRBJ2-5, with 11 bases aligning to TRBD2. The CDR3 spans 17 residues. Germline V CDR1 and CDR2: MNHEY, SVGEGT. J gave up 11 bases and V 5 bases, and 19 bases lay outside the gene matches. CDR3 sequence (DNA): TGTGCCAGCAGTCCACGCCTTAGCGGGAGGGGATATAGTGAGCAGTACTTC. Amino acids: CASSPRLSGRGYSEQYF.